This T cell receptor beta chain stems from a study of cytomegalovirus exposure and HLA in healthy donors. The V gene's germline CDR1 is SGHKS and CDR2 YYEKEE (reference sequence). This CDR3 contains 12 residues. Trimming left V 4 bases short and J 6 bases short, with 10 bases between. Primers included in the PCR were 60 Vbeta and 13 Jbeta primers. This table comes from immunoSEQ multiplex PCR, and its TCRdb copy is limited to in-frame clones, with some not included. The sample contains a few hundred thousand clones, around 81% of which appear only once. The receptor comes from a woman aged 60 to 75 in good health and CMV-seropositive. The sequenced sample consisted of PBMCs. V gene TRBV5-5 combines with J gene TRBJ1-1, with D possibly being TRBD1 (5 bases). The CDR3 loop is CASSVGAPEAFF. Written as DNA, the CDR3 is TGTGCCAGCAGCGTAGGGGCCCCTGAAGCTTTCTTT. Supplemented by reference TRBV5-5 and TRBJ1-1, the full variable domain reads DAGVTQSPTHLIKTRGQQVTLRCSPISGHKSVSWYQQVLGQGPQFIFQYYEKEERGRGNFPDRFSARQFPNYSSELNVNALLLGDSALYLCASSVGAPEAFFGQGTRLTVV.